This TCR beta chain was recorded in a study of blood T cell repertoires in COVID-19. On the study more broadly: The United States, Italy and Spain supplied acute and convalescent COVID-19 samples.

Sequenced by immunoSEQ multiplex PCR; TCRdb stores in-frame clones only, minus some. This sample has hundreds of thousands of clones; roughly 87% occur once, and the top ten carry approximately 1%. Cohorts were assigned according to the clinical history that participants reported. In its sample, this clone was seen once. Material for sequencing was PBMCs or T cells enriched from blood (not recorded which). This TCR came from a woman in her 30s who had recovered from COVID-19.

The CDR3 region is CASSLPQSYSYNEQFF. The CDR3 nucleotides read TGTGCCAGCAGTTTACCTCAATCTTACAGTTACAATGAGCAGTTCTTC. This sequence joins TRBV28 and TRBJ2-1, with D uncertain. V lost 2 bases and J 4 bases, leaving 15 bases between the germline ends. The germline V gene encodes CDR1 MDHEN and CDR2 SYDVKM. The CDR3 extends over 16 amino acids.